The 6 T cell receptor beta chains below all came from one sample that was sequenced in a study of cytomegalovirus exposure and HLA in healthy donors. The PCR was carried out with 60 Vbeta primers and 13 Jbeta primers. Method: immunoSEQ multiplex PCR; TCRdb's copy keeps in-frame clones and lacks some. Its table lists over 20,000 clones. Sequences were obtained from PBMCs. The receptors stem from a man aged 55 to 70 in good health and CMV-seropositive.

The rearrangement joins TRBV29-1 to TRBJ2-2; the match to TRBD1 covers 7 bases. Germline CDR1 SQVTM, CDR2 ANQGSEA. This CDR3 is built from 14 residues. Losses at the gene ends were 7 bases for V and 3 bases for J; bases not matched to a gene: 8. CDR3 protein: CSAVRGSDTGELFF. The DNA of the CDR3 is TGCAGCGCTGTCAGGGGGTCGGACACCGGGGAGCTGTTTTTT.

The V gene is TRBV5-1, the J gene TRBJ2-3; no definite D call. The CDR3 is 12 amino acids. CDR1 and CDR2 (germline): SGHRS, YFSETQ. V lost 4 bases to trimming and J lost 6 bases, with 9 bases between them. The CDR3 spells CASSQPGDTQYF. CDR3 nucleotides: TGCGCCAGCAGCCAGCCGGGTGATACGCAGTATTTT.

V is TRBV5-1 and J is TRBJ1-1, with a possible D match to TRBD1 (5 bases). The V and J ends lost 4 bases and 6 bases respectively, with 13 bases between them. CDR3 length: 13 amino acids. Germline assignment: CDR1 SGHRS and CDR2 YFSETQ. DNA for the CDR3: TGCGCCAGCAGCCCATCGGGGGTTGCTGAAGCTTTCTTT. Amino acids: CASSPSGVAEAFF.

This chain links TRBV18 with TRBJ2-1; TRBD2 aligns across 7 bases. V was clipped by 3 bases and J by 6 bases; unmatched bases: 11. This CDR3 is 16 amino acids long. Germline V lookup: CDR1 KGHSH, CDR2 LQKENI. The CDR3 loop is CASSPRGVAGPNEQFF. CDR3 sequence (DNA): TGTGCCAGCTCACCCCGCGGAGTAGCGGGCCCCAATGAGCAGTTCTTC.

V is TRBV5-1 and J is TRBJ1-2; 7 bases agree with TRBD1. With V trimmed by 2 bases and J by 8 bases, 6 bases remained unmatched. Germline CDR1 SGHRS, CDR2 YFSETQ. This CDR3 has 13 residues. The CDR3 here is CASSFPGGLGYTF. The CDR3 DNA sequence: TGCGCCAGCAGCTTCCCAGGGGGGTTAGGCTACACCTTC.

The chain employs TRBV6-1 and TRBJ1-1; D remains ambiguous. V lost 8 bases and J lost 1, with 8 bases in between. The CDR3 is 12 amino acids. Per the germline V gene, CDR1 is MNHNS and CDR2 is SASEGT. The CDR3 loop reads CASAMKNTEAFF. CDR3 bases: TGTGCCAGCGCGATGAAGAACACTGAAGCTTTCTTT.